A single sample gave rise to the 23 T cell receptor beta chains below, sequenced in a study of OX40 agonist ivuxolimab in advanced cancers. Measured with immunoSEQ multiplex PCR; TCRdb has only the in-frame clones, and not every one. The table records 85,000 to 95,000 clones, roughly 89% of them present only once. The sequencing used CD4+ or CD8+ T cells sorted from blood, collected in a trial of the OX40 agonist ivuxolimab. Source of these receptors: an adult with an advanced solid tumor such as melanoma, head and neck, liver or kidney cancer.

V gene TRBV30 combines with J gene TRBJ2-5; 12 bases match TRBD2. The CDR3 covers 13 residues. In germline, CDR1 is GTSNPN, CDR2 SVGIG (reference sequence). CDR3 region: CVLAGGQGETQYF. Written as DNA, the CDR3 is TGTGTACTAGCGGGGGGCCAGGGGGAGACCCAGTACTTC.

The chain links TRBV2 to TRBJ2-2; D might be TRBD1 or TRBD2, each matching 6 bases. Germline-derived CDR1 and CDR2 are SNHLY and FYNNEI. The V end was cut by 5 bases, the J end by 2 bases, with 12 bases between. The CDR3 sequence is 15 residues long. The CDR3 sequence: CASSLQGLNTGELFF. The DNA for the CDR3 is TGTGCCAGCAGTTTACAGGGACTTAACACCGGGGAGCTGTTTTTT.

The gene calls are TRBV4-3 and TRBJ2-2; D is undetermined. Germline V gene sequence: CDR1 LGHNA, CDR2 YSLEER. The CDR3 contains 16 residues. Trimming cost V 2 bases and J 5 bases, with 15 bases left between them. CDR3 nucleotide sequence: TGCGCCAGCAGCCAAAGGATTTATACATCAACCGGGGAGCTGTTTTTT. Encoded protein: CASSQRIYTSTGELFF.

The chain couples TRBV5-1 to TRBJ1-2; D is unresolved. Trimming removed 1 base from V and 4 bases from J, with 11 bases in between. Germline V gives CDR1 SGHRS, CDR2 YFSETQ. This CDR3 is 14 amino acids long. CDR3 in amino acids: CASSLSPRVYGYTF. CDR3 DNA sequence: TGCGCCAGCAGCTTGTCCCCCAGAGTCTATGGCTACACCTTC.

The chain carries TRBV5-1 and TRBJ1-5; D is possibly TRBD1 (6 bases). From germline, CDR1 is SGHRS and CDR2 YFSETQ. Trimming shortened V by 2 bases and J by 4 bases, and 16 bases separated the two germline ends. The CDR3 loop spans 16 amino acids. The CDR3, as DNA: TGCGCCAGCAGCTTTGACAGGTCATACTTTAATCAGCCCCAGCATTTT. Translation gives CASSFDRSYFNQPQHF.

This sequence joins TRBV14 and TRBJ1-4; TRBD1 matches at 9 bases. V shed 5 bases, J shed 6 bases, and the junction held 4 bases outside the gene matches. The CDR3 loop spans 14 amino acids. CDR1 is SGHDN, CDR2 FVKESK, per germline. CDR3 nucleotide sequence: TGTGCCAGCAGCTGGACAGGGGAGGATGAAAAACTGTTTTTT. It encodes CASSWTGEDEKLFF.

This CDR3 is CASTDRGLRTEAFF. The DNA of the CDR3 is TGTGCCAGCACGGACAGGGGGCTTCGAACTGAAGCTTTCTTT. The rearrangement uses TRBV7-9 and TRBJ1-1; TRBD1 aligns across 11 bases. Germline assignment: CDR1 SEHNR and CDR2 FQNEAQ (reference sequence). CDR3 length: 14 residues. The trim removed 7 bases at V and 5 bases at J, leaving 6 bases unmatched.

The chain employs TRBV30 and TRBJ1-2, with D uncertain. Trimming shortened V by 7 bases and J by 3 bases, and 15 bases separated the two germline ends. CDR1 GTSNPN and CDR2 SVGIG come from the germline V gene (reference sequence). The CDR3 length is 13 residues. DNA of the CDR3: TGTGCCTCGACGGCAGACACCTACTATGGCTACACCTTC. Translating it yields CASTADTYYGYTF.

This sequence joins TRBV9 and TRBJ2-7; 7 nucleotides line up with TRBD1. Germline V CDR1 and CDR2: SGDLS, YYNGEE. The CDR3 is made up of 13 amino acids. V shed 0 bases, J shed 6 bases, and the junction held 3 bases outside the gene matches. This chain's CDR3 is CASSVETGSEQYF. CDR3 nucleotide sequence: TGTGCCAGCAGCGTAGAGACAGGGAGCGAGCAGTACTTC.

The chain is built from TRBV10-3 and TRBJ2-1; tentative D call: TRBD2 (5 bases). V was shortened by 6 bases and J by 5 bases, with 11 bases between the two germline ends. Germline V gene sequence: CDR1 ENHRY, CDR2 SYGVKD. The CDR3 has 13 amino acids. CDR3 sequence reads: CAISLRTDNEQFF. The CDR3 coding sequence is TGTGCCATCAGCCTTAGGACTGACAATGAGCAGTTCTTC.

This chain uses TRBV7-2 with TRBJ2-1; D is ambiguous. The CDR3 spans 13 residues. V was clipped by 1 base and J by 7 bases, with 8 bases between them. CDR1 is SGHTA and CDR2 is FQGNSA in the germline V gene. CDR3 DNA: TGTGCCAGCAGCTTAGTATTCAAGAATGAGCAGTTCTTC. Residues: CASSLVFKNEQFF.

This clone was recorded once. The chain links TRBV7-2 to TRBJ2-7, with TRBD2 identical over 8 bases. The V segment lost 5 bases and the J segment 5 bases; nucleotides outside the gene matches: 8. The CDR3 runs 14 residues. Germline values: CDR1 SGHTA, CDR2 FQGNSA. CDR3 nucleotide sequence: TGTGCCAGCAGCCATGGGACTAGTAACAACGAGCAGTACTTC. This sequence encodes CASSHGTSNNEQYF.

This chain joins TRBV16 and TRBJ1-1, with D unclear. CDR3 length: 13 residues. CDR1 and CDR2 (germline): KGHSY, FQNENV. The V and J ends lost 4 bases and 1 base respectively, with 7 bases between them. The CDR3 sequence is CASSPEPNTEAFF. CDR3 bases: TGTGCCAGCAGCCCCGAACCGAACACTGAAGCTTTCTTT. Based on the CDR3 plus reference TRBV16 and TRBJ1-1, the full variable domain is GEEVAQTPKHLVRGEGQKAKLYCAPIKGHSYVFWYQQVLKNEFKFLISFQNENVFDETGMPKERFSAKCLPNSPCSLEIQATKLEDSAVYFCASSPEPNTEAFFGQGTRLTVV.

This chain uses TRBV18 with TRBJ1-1; D possibly corresponds to TRBD1 (5 bases). V gave up 1 base and J gave up 4 bases, with 7 bases separating them. The CDR3 covers 13 residues. The V gene's germline CDR1 is KGHSH and CDR2 LQKENI. The DNA of the CDR3 is TGTGCCAGCTCACCACAGACAGCCACTGAAGCTTTCTTT. Amino acids: CASSPQTATEAFF.

V is TRBV6-5 and J is TRBJ2-2; the match to TRBD1 covers 9 bases. V lost 6 bases to trimming and J lost 6 bases; unmatched junction nucleotides: 8. CDR3 length equals 15 residues. Germline values: CDR1 MNHEY, CDR2 SVGAGI. CDR3 bases: TGTGCCAGCAGGTCCGGGACAGGGCCCGCCGGGGAGCTGTTTTTT. The encoded protein is CASRSGTGPAGELFF.

CDR3: CATRVDRGGNEQFF. CDR3 bases: TGTGCCACCCGGGTGGACAGGGGGGGCAATGAGCAGTTCTTC. The chain joins TRBV10-3 to TRBJ2-1; 10 bases match TRBD1. Germline V gives CDR1 ENHRY, CDR2 SYGVKD. The CDR3 is 14 amino acids. J was trimmed by 6 bases and V by 10 bases; bases with no gene match: 9.

The chain employs TRBV27 and TRBJ1-1; 7 bases are a match to TRBD1. This CDR3 has 15 amino acids. CDR1 is MNHEY, CDR2 SMNVEV, per germline (reference sequence). Trimming cost V 7 bases and J 0 bases; bases outside gene matches: 8. As DNA, the CDR3 is TGTGCCAGCAAAGTGGCAGGGGGTGTGAACACTGAAGCTTTCTTT. This sequence encodes CASKVAGGVNTEAFF.

This chain connects TRBV25-1 to TRBJ2-2, with TRBD2 matching over 9 bases. The CDR3 spans 15 residues. Trimming at V came to 4 bases and at J to 3 bases, leaving 3 bases not matched to a gene. Germline CDR1 is MGHDK and CDR2 is SYGVNS. CDR3 amino acids: CASSGGGRDTGELFF. The DNA for the CDR3 is TGTGCCAGCAGTGGGGGCGGGAGGGACACCGGGGAGCTGTTTTTT.

The CDR3 nucleotides are TGTGCCAGCAGCACCCAGAGTTACAATGAGCAGTTCTTC. Encoded protein: CASSTQSYNEQFF. The chain uses TRBV7-3 and TRBJ2-1, with D unresolved. Trimming pared 5 bases from V and 4 bases from J, leaving 9 bases between. CDR3 length: 13 amino acids. In germline, CDR1 is SGHTA, CDR2 FQGTGA. Complete variable domain (other parts from reference TRBV7-3 and TRBJ2-1): GAGVSQTPSNKVTEKGKYVELRCDPISGHTALYWYRQSLGQGPEFLIYFQGTGAADDSGLPNDRFFAVRPEGSVSTLKIQRTERGDSAVYLCASSTQSYNEQFFGPGTRLTVL.

The chain links TRBV9 to TRBJ2-1; 7 bases line up with TRBD1. The germline V gene has CDR1 SGDLS and CDR2 YYNGEE. The CDR3 totals 16 residues. The V and J ends lost 4 bases and 5 bases, in that order; junction bases with no gene match: 12. The CDR3 DNA follows: TGTGCCAGCAGCAGGACGGTCCGGGACAGTAACAATGAGCAGTTCTTC. Its protein product is CASSRTVRDSNNEQFF.

The rearrangement uses TRBV7-3 and TRBJ1-2; 8 nucleotides align to TRBD1. The junction had 8 bases not matched to a gene; V was cut back by 4 bases and J by 7 bases. The CDR3 is 14 amino acids. Germline V CDR1 and CDR2: SGHTA, FQGTGA. Here the CDR3 reads CASSSLSTGGGYTF. The CDR3 DNA follows: TGTGCCAGCAGCTCCCTATCAACAGGGGGTGGCTACACCTTC.

This rearrangement joins TRBV18 to TRBJ2-5; either TRBD1 or TRBD2 may fit D (6 bases each). The CDR3 sequence is 15 residues long. Trimming removed 2 bases at V and 5 bases at J, with 15 bases between. Germline V lookup: CDR1 KGHSH, CDR2 LQKENI. CDR3 region: CASSPNQQGGETQYF. CDR3 DNA sequence: TGTGCCAGCTCACCAAATCAACAGGGAGGTGAGACCCAGTACTTC.

CDR3 protein: CASSEVYTGGGSDEAFF. The CDR3 DNA follows: TGTGCCAGCAGTGAGGTGTATACAGGGGGAGGTAGTGATGAAGCTTTCTTT. The chain recombines TRBV6-1 with TRBJ1-1; 8 bases fit TRBD1. The CDR3 length is 17 residues. Germline V gene sequence: CDR1 MNHNS, CDR2 SASEGT. The J segment lost 7 bases and the V segment lost 3 bases, leaving 16 bases of the junction unmatched.